The 24 T cell receptor beta chains below were found in one sample sequenced in a study of blood T cell repertoires in COVID-19. Profiling relied on immunoSEQ multiplex PCR, and the TCRdb table lists in-frame clones only, not all of them. There are 200,000 to 300,000 clones in the sample; 70% to 90% occur only once, and 2% to 2.5% lies in the top ten. The sequenced sample was PBMCs or T cells enriched from blood (not recorded which). These receptors were obtained from a woman in her 40s with acute COVID-19.

The rearrangement links TRBV11-2 to TRBJ2-5; D might be TRBD1 (8 bases). V lost 4 bases to trimming and J lost 5 bases, with 20 bases between them. Germline V gene sequence: CDR1 SGHAT, CDR2 FQNNGV. The CDR3 runs to 16 residues. CDR3: CASSSGQGGVRETQYF. The DNA of the CDR3 is TGTGCCAGCAGCTCCGGACAGGGAGGGGTCAGGGAGACCCAGTACTTC.

The genes are TRBV7-2 and TRBJ1-4; maybe TRBD1 (5 bases). Germline V gene data show CDR1 as SGHTA and CDR2 as FQGNSA. V was clipped by 0 bases and J by 4 bases, with 6 bases between them. The CDR3 loop spans 14 amino acids. DNA of the CDR3: TGTGCCAGCAGCTTAGCAGGGGATAATGAAAAACTGTTTTTT. It codes for CASSLAGDNEKLFF. Full variable domain (rest looked up from reference TRBV7-2 and TRBJ1-4): GAGVSQSPSNKVTEKGKDVELRCDPISGHTALYWYRQSLGQGLEFLIYFQGNSAPDKSGLPSDRFSAERTGGSVSTLTIQRTQQEDSAVYLCASSLAGDNEKLFFGSGTQLSVL.

The chain joins TRBV7-2 to TRBJ2-3, with D possibly TRBD1 on 7 matching bases. The ends were cut back, 5 bases at V and 9 bases at J, with 24 bases in the middle. Germline V gives CDR1 SGHTA, CDR2 FQGNSA. The length of the CDR3 is 16 residues. The CDR3 loop is CASSPQGGGYKGTQYF. The CDR3, as DNA: TGTGCCAGCAGCCCCCAGGGGGGCGGCTACAAAGGGACGCAGTATTTT.

Regarding this clone: Different DNA sequences within this sample yield the same CDR3. CDR3 in DNA: TGCAGCGTGGTTCGGGGGAACACTGAAGCTTTCTTT. It encodes CSVVRGNTEAFF. The rearrangement links TRBV29-1 to TRBJ1-1; D is unclear. This CDR3 comprises 12 residues. Trimming pared 6 bases from V and 1 base from J, leaving 9 bases between. Per germline, CDR1 SQVTM and CDR2 ANQGSEA.

This chain links TRBV9 with TRBJ2-5, with 10 bases that match TRBD2. CDR1 is SGDLS and CDR2 is YYNGEE in the germline V gene. The CDR3 has 15 amino acids. V was pared by 5 bases and J by 5 bases, with 9 bases of the junction left unmatched. The CDR3 here is CASSYSSGSGETQYF. CDR3 in DNA: TGTGCCAGCAGTTACTCTAGCGGGAGTGGTGAGACCCAGTACTTC. The variable domain in full, completed from reference TRBV9 and TRBJ2-5, reads DSGVTQTPKHLITATGQRVTLRCSPRSGDLSVYWYQQSLDQGLQFLIQYYNGEERAKGNILERFSAQQFPDLHSELNLSSLELGDSALYFCASSYSSGSGETQYFGPGTRLLVL.

This clone appeared once. The rearrangement uses TRBV21-1 and TRBJ1-1; the D call of TRBD1 is as the table states it, not checked on the DNA. TRBV21-1 is labeled a pseudogene. This CDR3 spans 16 amino acids. CDR3 coding DNA: TGTGCCAGCAGCACCAGGGACAGGGAGGTAGTGACTGAAGCTTTCTTT. It codes for CASSTRDREVVTEAFF.

The chain employs TRBV18 and TRBJ1-1, with D possibly matching TRBD1 (6 bases). CDR3 length equals 16 residues. Trimming removed 5 bases at V and 0 bases at J, with 16 bases between. Germline CDR1 is KGHSH and CDR2 is LQKENI. CDR3: CASSSESGTLNTEAFF. The CDR3 DNA reads as TGTGCCAGCTCATCAGAATCCGGGACACTGAACACTGAAGCTTTCTTT.

The rearrangement joins TRBV2 to TRBJ2-7; D is ambiguous. The germline gives CDR1 SNHLY, CDR2 FYNNEI. Trimming removed 6 bases at V and 3 bases at J, with 9 bases between. The CDR3 spans 12 residues. The CDR3, as DNA: TGTGCCAGCAGCCGAAGTAGCTACGAGCAGTACTTC. Translated: CASSRSSYEQYF.

The gene calls are TRBV30 and TRBJ2-5; 7 nucleotides align to TRBD2. This CDR3 comprises 13 residues. V was pared by 7 bases and J by 8 bases, with 13 bases of the junction left unmatched. Germline CDR1 is GTSNPN and CDR2 is SVGIG (reference sequence). The DNA of the CDR3 is TGTGCCTCCGTAGTATCGGGGGGACGCACCCAGTACTTC. As protein: CASVVSGGRTQYF.

The chain carries TRBV5-1 and TRBJ1-1, with D unresolved. CDR1 is SGHRS, CDR2 YFSETQ, per germline. The CDR3 consists of 13 residues. The V and J ends lost 4 bases and 5 bases respectively, with 12 bases between them. CDR3 sequence reads: CASSRKERTEAFF. In DNA, the CDR3 is TGCGCCAGCAGCCGGAAGGAGAGGACTGAAGCTTTCTTT.

The chain employs TRBV23-1 and TRBJ2-7, with D uncertain. TRBV23-1 is known as an ORF, though its function is uncertain. This CDR3 comprises 14 residues. Trimming shortened V by 0 bases and J by 0 bases, and 6 bases separated the two germline ends. The CDR3, as DNA: TGCGCCAGCAGTCAATCCTGGAGCTCCTACGAGCAGTACTTC. Translation: CASSQSWSSYEQYF.

The chain couples TRBV11-2 to TRBJ1-3; D remains unclear. CDR1 is SGHAT, CDR2 FQNNGV, per germline. The CDR3 runs 17 residues. Between the trimmed V and J ends, which lost 3 bases and 4 bases, there was a span of 19 bases. The CDR3 reads CASSFGRQGRAGNTIYF. The CDR3, as DNA: TGTGCCAGCAGCTTTGGGCGGCAAGGGAGGGCCGGAAACACCATATATTTT. Looking up the rest from reference TRBV11-2 and TRBJ1-3 gives the full variable domain: EAGVAQSPRYKIIEKRQSVAFWCNPISGHATLYWYQQILGQGPKLLIQFQNNGVVDDSQLPKDRFSAERLKGVDSTLKIQPAKLEDSAVYLCASSFGRQGRAGNTIYFGEGSWLTVV.

This clone was detected once. The V and J genes are TRBV5-1 and TRBJ1-2; a weak D match, TRBD1 (5 bases). The germline V gene has CDR1 SGHRS and CDR2 YFSETQ. V shed 4 bases and J shed 8 bases, with 18 bases lying between them. CDR3 length: 14 amino acids. In DNA, the CDR3 is TGCGCCAGCAGCCCAAAAGACAGAGTAGAAGGCTACACCTTC. It encodes CASSPKDRVEGYTF.

This chain uses TRBV3-1 (or the pseudogene TRBV3-2) with TRBJ1-4; TRBD1 matches 10 bases. This CDR3 is 16 amino acids long. Trimming removed 4 bases from V and 7 bases from J; junction bases left unmatched: 9. Germline CDR1 is LGHDT and CDR2 is YNNKEL (reference sequence). The CDR3 DNA reads as TGTGCCAGCAGCCCCCTGACAGGGGGCGTGGGTGAAAAACTGTTTTTT. The encoded protein is CASSPLTGGVGEKLFF.

This clone appeared a single time. This chain uses TRBV2 with TRBJ1-5; D possibly corresponds to TRBD1 (5 bases). Germline-derived CDR1 and CDR2 are SNHLY and FYNNEI. V lost 3 bases and J 6 bases, leaving 9 bases between the germline ends. This CDR3 spans 13 amino acids. Here the CDR3 DNA reads TGTGCCAGCAGTGAGGACCAGGGTCAGCCCCAGCATTTT. Protein product: CASSEDQGQPQHF. The full variable domain, in which reference TRBV2 and TRBJ1-5 provide the parts outside the CDR3, is EPEVTQTPSHQVTQMGQEVILRCVPISNHLYFYWYRQILGQKVEFLVSFYNNEISEKSEIFDDQFSVERPDGSNFTLKIRSTKLEDSAMYFCASSEDQGQPQHFGDGTRLSIL.

The sample holds a few counts of this clone. The CDR3 DNA is TGTGCCAGCAGTCATAAACAGGGATACGAGCAGTACGTC. This sequence encodes CASSHKQGYEQYV. The V and J genes are TRBV6-2 or TRBV6-3 and TRBJ2-7; possibly TRBD1 for D (6 bases). Germline V gene data show CDR1 as MNHEY and CDR2 as SVGEGT. With 5 bases removed from V and 4 bases from J, the gap between germline ends came to 12 bases. This CDR3 spans 13 amino acids.

This clone came up a few times. The chain is built from TRBV13 and TRBJ2-7; TRBD2 aligns across 8 bases. Losses at the gene ends were 5 bases for V and 3 bases for J; bases not matched to a gene: 15. The V gene's germline CDR1 is PRHDT and CDR2 FYEKMQ (reference sequence). The CDR3 runs 17 residues. Here the CDR3 reads CASSPPNDGGAFYEQYF. CDR3 sequence (DNA): TGTGCCAGCAGCCCGCCGAATGACGGGGGGGCCTTCTACGAGCAGTACTTC.

This chain uses TRBV6-2 or TRBV6-3 with TRBJ2-7, with unresolved D. Germline values: CDR1 MNHEY, CDR2 SVGEGT. There are 12 residues in the CDR3. CDR3 sequence (DNA): TGTGCCAGCAGTTCCCTAGACCGGTCCCCAAACGTC. Translated: CASSSLDRSPNV.

The rearrangement joins TRBV6-5 to TRBJ1-2, with D perhaps TRBD1 (5 bases). The CDR3 has 15 residues. Germline CDR1 and CDR2: MNHEY and SVGAGI. V dropped 4 bases and J dropped 4 bases, with 16 bases sitting between them. CDR3: CASSSRIDSFYGYTF. In DNA form, the CDR3 reads TGTGCCAGCAGTTCCCGAATTGACAGCTTCTATGGCTACACCTTC.

The chain links TRBV4-3 to TRBJ2-2; 9 nucleotides match TRBD1. The V and J ends lost 4 bases and 13 bases, in that order; junction bases with no gene match: 16. This CDR3 is built from 16 residues. Germline V gives CDR1 LGHNA, CDR2 YSLEER. The CDR3 DNA sequence: TGCGCCAGCAGCCCGAGGGGGACAGGGCCTGGGTGGGGGCTGTTTTTT. Protein sequence: CASSPRGTGPGWGLFF.

V is TRBV2 and J is TRBJ1-6, with TRBD1 as a possible D gene (5 bases). CDR1 is SNHLY, CDR2 FYNNEI, per germline. The CDR3 spans 15 residues. Trimming took 6 bases from V and 7 from J, leaving 16 bases between them. DNA for the CDR3: TGTGCCAGCAGGGCAGACAGTGCCCCAAATTCACCCCTCCACTTT. Protein product: CASRADSAPNSPLHF.

The chain uses TRBV29-1 and TRBJ2-5; D possibly corresponds to TRBD1 (5 bases). The germline CDR1 and CDR2 sequences are SQVTM and ANQGSEA. The CDR3 runs 12 residues. With 5 bases removed from V and 4 bases from J, the gap between germline ends came to 11 bases. CDR3 protein: CSVLTVSETQYF. In DNA form, the CDR3 reads TGCAGCGTTCTGACAGTGTCAGAGACCCAGTACTTC.

The CDR3 sequence: CASSQGAGSGNTIYF. The CDR3 DNA is TGTGCCAGCAGCCAAGGGGCAGGGTCGGGAAACACCATATATTTT. This rearrangement joins TRBV4-2 to TRBJ1-3; a possible D gene is TRBD1 (5 bases). V was trimmed by 1 base and J by 4 bases, leaving 11 bases between them. The V gene's germline CDR1 is LGHNA and CDR2 YNFKEQ. The CDR3 consists of 15 residues.

CDR3 region: CASSLPGGTDTQYF. The CDR3 coding sequence is TGTGCCAGCAGTTTGCCAGGGGGAACAGATACGCAGTATTTT. The rearrangement links TRBV28 to TRBJ2-3, with TRBD1 matching over 7 bases. Per the germline V gene, CDR1 is MDHEN and CDR2 is SYDVKM. CDR3 length equals 14 residues. Trimming took 3 bases from V and 3 from J; bases not matched to a gene: 3.